Listed below are T cell receptor beta chains from one sample, sequenced in a study of blood T cell repertoires in COVID-19. Assay used: immunoSEQ multiplex PCR; TCRdb lists only in-frame clones, some missing. The sample carries over 150,000 clones, 80% to 85% recorded once. Sequencing was carried out using PBMCs or T cells enriched from blood (not recorded which). The receptors were sampled from a man aged 35-49 years who had recovered from COVID-19. CDR3s leave out the opening cysteine and the closing phenylalanine or tryptophan. Each record gives: D gene, J gene, V gene, CDR3 protein. A D gene is named only where the DNA matches it firmly.

TRBD2	TRBJ2-3	TRBV4-2	ASSQGGRGNPSTDTQY
TRBD1	TRBJ2-1	TRBV5-1	ASSSGGTVDEQF
NA	TRBJ1-1	TRBV11-2	ASSLGARVNTEAF
NA	TRBJ1-1	TRBV28	ASSLGQTEAF
NA	TRBJ1-6	TRBV23-1	ASSRLGIEPLH
TRBD2	TRBJ2-5	TRBV11-2	ASSLEASGGAWETQY
TRBD1	TRBJ2-2	TRBV6-5	ASSSPDRRRTGELF
NA	TRBJ2-2	TRBV3-1/TRBV3-2	ASNLGVTGELF
NA	TRBJ2-7	TRBV12-3/TRBV12-4	ASSAFRGYEQY
NA	TRBJ1-5	TRBV6-5	ASSYSYREQPQH
NA	TRBJ1-2	TRBV11-2	ASSFRAGVDGYT
TRBD1	TRBJ2-3	TRBV11-1	ASSFGTGEDTQY
TRBD1	TRBJ2-1	TRBV13	ASSLEPTGLPYNEQF
TRBD1	TRBJ2-7	TRBV19	ASSIGQGEQY
TRBD2	TRBJ2-1	TRBV2	ASSDIAGDNEQF
NA	TRBJ2-7	TRBV5-4	ASSLDPGGGYEQY
NA	TRBJ1-2	TRBV27	ASSSGRYGYT
NA	TRBJ2-1	TRBV5-5	ASSQDSGRNEQF
NA	TRBJ1-4	TRBV5-3	ARSLVGEGMEKLF
NA	TRBJ1-1	TRBV18	ASSPGVMNTEAF
NA	TRBJ2-5	TRBV2	ASGGAGETQY
TRBD2	TRBJ2-1	TRBV9	ASSVGGSQSYNEQF
TRBD1	TRBJ1-4	TRBV5-4	ASSLASDRNEKLF
NA	TRBJ1-5	TRBV3-1/TRBV3-2	ASSSQGHQPQH
NA	TRBJ1-2	TRBV5-5	ASSQDRPNYGYT
NA	TRBJ1-3	TRBV4-1	ASSQDAGYGNTIY
NA	TRBJ1-1	TRBV7-9	ASSQSTVNTEAF
NA	TRBJ1-4	TRBV18	ASSATGGPSSEKLF
NA	TRBJ2-5	TRBV5-1	ASSFTGRETQY
NA	TRBJ1-4	TRBV4-1	ASRVSEVHEKLF
NA	TRBJ1-4	TRBV9	ASSVEGATNEKLF
NA	TRBJ2-3	TRBV30	AWSGTVRPDTQY
NA	TRBJ1-5	TRBV18	ASSRGRGDQPQH
NA	TRBJ1-4	TRBV4-1	ASSQGGRRGNEKLF
NA	TRBJ1-2	TRBV28	ATMRGTGSFNYGYT
NA	TRBJ1-5	TRBV15	ATSRMGGGGNQPQH
TRBD1	TRBJ1-5	TRBV19	ARTQGDEKSNQPQH
TRBD1	TRBJ1-3	TRBV28	ASSSTGGSGNTIY
NA	TRBJ1-1	TRBV24-1	ATSDGLHTEAF
TRBD1	TRBJ2-1	TRBV27	ASSPLQGPGEQF
TRBD1	TRBJ1-2	TRBV18	ASSPGTGGYGYT
NA	TRBJ2-7	TRBV4-1	ASSQALDRNSYEQY
TRBD2	TRBJ2-3	TRBV3-1/TRBV3-2	ASRRLAGGLSTDTQY
NA	TRBJ1-3	TRBV6-2/TRBV6-3	ASSYIPGNTIY
NA	TRBJ1-5	TRBV15	ATSRGPSGSNQPQH
TRBD1	TRBJ1-1	TRBV10-3	AISDATQGGTEAF
NA	TRBJ2-5	TRBV4-1	ASSQDRVRVETQY
NA	TRBJ2-2	TRBV7-8	ASSLGRATGELF
NA	TRBJ1-2	TRBV2	ASSDGGRGNYGYT
NA	TRBJ2-1	TRBV7-9	ASSTLHEQF
NA	TRBJ2-1	TRBV5-1	ASSSGGDEQF